The 5 T cell receptor beta chains given below trace back to one sample, sequenced in a study of shared clonotypes between healthy human individuals. As defined, naive CD8 cells were CD45RO-negative and positively selected for CCR7, with terminally differentiated effector memory CD45RA+ cells excluded. The data were produced by immunoSEQ multiplex PCR, yet TCRdb's version contains in-frame clones alone and is incomplete. The sample has hundreds of thousands of clones, roughly 98% seen once. Sample: naive CD8+ T cells sorted from blood. These receptors all come from a man aged 25 to 40 in good health.

The CDR3 bases are TGCGCCAGCAGGGAGGGACTAGCGGGAGTGGGGAACAATGAGCAGTTCTTC. Translated, it gives CASREGLAGVGNNEQFF. J is TRBJ2-1 and V is TRBV5-1, with 14 nucleotides matching TRBD2. Germline values: CDR1 SGHRS, CDR2 YFSETQ. This CDR3 has 17 amino acids. V was pared by 5 bases and J by 5 bases, with 9 bases of the junction left unmatched.

Notes on this clone: Other nucleotide sequences in the sample specify the same CDR3. The chain uses TRBV19 and TRBJ2-7, with TRBD2 as a possible D gene (6 bases). This CDR3 spans 13 amino acids. Between the trimmed V and J ends, which lost 3 bases and 3 bases, there was a span of 9 bases. CDR1 LNHDA and CDR2 SQIVND come from the germline V gene (reference sequence). CDR3 in amino acids: CASSIFGSYEQYF. CDR3 sequence (DNA): TGTGCCAGTAGTATTTTCGGGAGCTACGAGCAGTACTTC. The full variable domain, completed using reference TRBV19 and TRBJ2-7, is DGGITQSPKYLFRKEGQNVTLSCEQNLNHDAMYWYRQDPGQGLRLIYYSQIVNDFQKGDIAEGYSVSREKKESFPLTVTSAQKNPTAFYLCASSIFGSYEQYFGPGTRLTVT.

This clone is a singleton in its sample. The chain couples TRBV29-1 to TRBJ2-1; no clear D gene. The germline V and J ends were trimmed by 5 bases and 0 bases, with 5 bases remaining between them. This CDR3 has 12 amino acids. Germline CDR1 SQVTM, CDR2 ANQGSEA. CDR3 coding DNA: TGCAGCGTTAAGATCTCCTACAATGAGCAGTTCTTC. This sequence encodes CSVKISYNEQFF.

The rearrangement joins TRBV7-9 to TRBJ2-5, with D possibly TRBD1 on 5 matching bases. With 5 bases removed from V and 0 bases from J, the gap between germline ends came to 19 bases. The CDR3 loop spans 17 amino acids. CDR1 SEHNR and CDR2 FQNEAQ come from the germline V gene (reference sequence). DNA for the CDR3: TGTGCCAGCAGCCACCCCAGATCGACAGAGTACCAAGAGACCCAGTACTTC. It is translated as CASSHPRSTEYQETQYF.

The chain uses TRBV7-9 and TRBJ2-7; D unclear. V was trimmed by 4 bases and J by 2 bases, leaving 15 bases between them. Germline V lookup: CDR1 SEHNR, CDR2 FQNEAQ (reference sequence). The CDR3 length is 15 residues. The CDR3 sequence is CASSSPLESPYEQYF. Written as DNA, the CDR3 is TGTGCCAGCAGCTCCCCTTTGGAGAGTCCCTACGAGCAGTACTTC.